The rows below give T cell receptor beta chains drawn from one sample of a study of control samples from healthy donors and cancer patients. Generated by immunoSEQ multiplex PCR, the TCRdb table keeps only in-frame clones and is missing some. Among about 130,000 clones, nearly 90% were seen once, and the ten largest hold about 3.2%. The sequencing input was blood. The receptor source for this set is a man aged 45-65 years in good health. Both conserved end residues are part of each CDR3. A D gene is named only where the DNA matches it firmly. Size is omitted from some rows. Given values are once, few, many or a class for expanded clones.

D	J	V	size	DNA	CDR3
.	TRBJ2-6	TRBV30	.	TGTGCCTGGAGTATGAGAGACAGGCATCTCTCTGGGGCCAACGTCCTGACTTTC	CAWSMRDRHLSGANVLTF
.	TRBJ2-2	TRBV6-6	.	TGTGCCAGCAGTTTCCGGACAGACACCGGGGAGCTGTTTTTT	CASSFRTDTGELFF
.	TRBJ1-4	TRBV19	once	TGTGCCAGTAGTATATGGCAGAATGGTGACGAAAAACTGTTTTTT	CASSIWQNGDEKLFF
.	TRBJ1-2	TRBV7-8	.	TGTGCCAGCAGCTTAGTAATGGAGGCGTACTATGGCTACACCTTC	CASSLVMEAYYGYTF
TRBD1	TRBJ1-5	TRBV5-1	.	TGCGCCAGCAAGGGGTTCGGGGACAGGCGACCTCGAGTGAGCAATCAGCCCCAGCATTTT	CASKGFGDRRPRVSNQPQHF
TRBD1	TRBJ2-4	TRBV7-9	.	TGTGCCAGCAGCAGAGAACTGACAGGGCTTATGTCGGACATTCAGTACTTC	CASSRELTGLMSDIQYF
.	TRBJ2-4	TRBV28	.	TGTGCCAGCAGTTTATCCCCCGGGACTCACAAAAACATTCAGTACTTC	CASSLSPGTHKNIQYF
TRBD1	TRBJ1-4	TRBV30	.	TGTGCCTGGGAAAATGGACAGGGCGGGAATGAAAAACTGTTTTTT	CAWENGQGGNEKLFF
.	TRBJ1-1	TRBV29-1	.	TGCAGCGTTGAACCGGCGTTTGAAGCTTTCTTT	CSVEPAFEAFF
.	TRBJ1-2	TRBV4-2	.	TGTGCCAGCAGCCAAGAAGGCAGGGAGAATGGCTACACCTTC	CASSQEGRENGYTF
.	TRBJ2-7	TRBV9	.	TGTGCCAGCAGCGACAGCTCCTACGAGCAGTACTTC	CASSDSSYEQYF
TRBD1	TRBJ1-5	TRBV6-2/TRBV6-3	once	TGTGCCAGCAGTTCCGGACAGGGCAATCAGCCCCAGCATTTT	CASSSGQGNQPQHF
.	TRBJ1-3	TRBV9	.	TGTGCCAGCAGTGCGGACATTGGAAACACCATATATTTT	CASSADIGNTIYF
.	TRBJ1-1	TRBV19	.	TGTGCCAGTAGTCGAACAAGTGAAGCTTTCTTT	CASSRTSEAFF
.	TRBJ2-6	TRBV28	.	TGTGCCAGCAGAAACCCCTGGGAACCGATCCCTGGGGCCAACGTCCTGACTTTC	CASRNPWEPIPGANVLTF
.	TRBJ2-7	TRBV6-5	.	TGTGCCAGCAGTTACTCACCTTTTGGTTCCTCCTACGAGCAGTACTTC	CASSYSPFGSSYEQYF
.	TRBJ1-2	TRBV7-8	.	TGTGCCAGCAGCCATGGACGGGAAGCTAACTATGGCTACACCTTC	CASSHGREANYGYTF
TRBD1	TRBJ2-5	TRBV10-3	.	TGTGCCATCAGTGAACGAGACAGGGGAGAGACCCAGTACTTC	CAISERDRGETQYF
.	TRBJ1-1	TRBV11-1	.	TGTGCCAGCAGCTTACAGGGAGACACTGAAGCTTTCTTT	CASSLQGDTEAFF
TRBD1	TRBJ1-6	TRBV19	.	TGTGCCAGTAGTCTGAGGACCGGGACAGTAAATTCACCCCTCCACTTT	CASSLRTGTVNSPLHF
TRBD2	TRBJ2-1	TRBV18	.	TGTGCCAGCTCACCTAGGGCTAGCGGGGACGGGGAGCAGTTCTTC	CASSPRASGDGEQFF
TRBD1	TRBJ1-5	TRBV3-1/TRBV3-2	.	TGTGCCAGTGCCGGACAGGGCAATCAGCCCCAGCATTTT	CASAGQGNQPQHF
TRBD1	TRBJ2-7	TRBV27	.	TGTGCCAGCAGTTCGACTTCGCGACAGGGGAGATACGAGCAGTACTTC	CASSSTSRQGRYEQYF
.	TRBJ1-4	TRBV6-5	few	TGTGCCAGCAGTCCCCGAGGGGGGGGCGATGAAAAACTGTTTTTT	CASSPRGGGDEKLFF
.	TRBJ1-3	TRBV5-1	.	TGCGCCAGCAGCGCCGACACGAGCTCTGGAAACACCATATATTTT	CASSADTSSGNTIYF
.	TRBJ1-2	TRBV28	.	TGTGCCAGCAGTTTTAATGGGCTAAGGAATGGCTACACCTTC	CASSFNGLRNGYTF
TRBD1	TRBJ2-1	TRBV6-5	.	TGTGCCAGCAGGGGACAGGGGGCGGGAAATGAGCAGTTCTTC	CASRGQGAGNEQFF
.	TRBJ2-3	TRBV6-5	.	TGTGCCAGCAGTCTCCCAGGGGGGAGGGATACGCAGTATTTT	CASSLPGGRDTQYF
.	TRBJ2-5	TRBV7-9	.	TGTGCCAGCAGCTTAGAAAGAGGGGTCACAGAGACCCAGTACTTC	CASSLERGVTETQYF
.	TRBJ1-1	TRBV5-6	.	TGTGCCAGCAGCCGAACAGACGCAGGAGTCACTGAAGCTTTCTTT	CASSRTDAGVTEAFF
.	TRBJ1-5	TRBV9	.	TGTGCCAGCAGCCCCTCTGGGCAGCCCCAGCATTTT	CASSPSGQPQHF
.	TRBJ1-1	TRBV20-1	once	TGCAGTGCTAGTAACGCTTTTGGTGACACTGAAGCTTTCTTT	CSASNAFGDTEAFF
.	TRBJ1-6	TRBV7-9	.	TGTGCCAGCAGCTTAGTCCCCCAGACACCCCTCCACTTT	CASSLVPQTPLHF
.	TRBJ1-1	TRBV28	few	TGTGCCACCCGCCCCCTGTTTGGTGGGGCGGCTGAAGCTTTCTTT	CATRPLFGGAAEAFF
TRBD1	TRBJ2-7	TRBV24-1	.	TGTGCCACCAGTGCTAGGACAGGTTCTCACGAGCAGTACTTC	CATSARTGSHEQYF
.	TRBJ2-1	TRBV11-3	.	TGTGCCAGCAGCCCCCAACAGGGATTGTTAAATGAGCAGTTCTTC	CASSPQQGLLNEQFF
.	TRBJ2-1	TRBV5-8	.	TGTGCCAGCAGCGACGCCCTAGGGGGAGACCTATACAATGAGCAGTTCTTC	CASSDALGGDLYNEQFF
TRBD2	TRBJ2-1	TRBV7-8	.	TGTGCCAGCATACTAGCGGGAGGGGTACCCTACAATGAGCAGTTCTTC	CASILAGGVPYNEQFF
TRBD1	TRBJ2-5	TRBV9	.	TGTGCCAGCAGCACCGGGGACAGGGAACGAGAGACCCAGTACTTC	CASSTGDRERETQYF
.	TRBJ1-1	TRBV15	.	TGTGCCACCAGCTATCGGGGGACTGAAGCTTTCTTT	CATSYRGTEAFF
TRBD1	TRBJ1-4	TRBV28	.	TGTGCCAGCAGTCCCCAGGGGGGCCCTGGGGAAAAACTGTTTTTT	CASSPQGGPGEKLFF
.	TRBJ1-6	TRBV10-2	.	TGCGCCAGCAGTGTCACAGGCCTCCAGACACCCCTCCACTTT	CASSVTGLQTPLHF
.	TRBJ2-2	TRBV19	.	TGTGCCAGTAGTATTATGGGAACGGGCGAGCTGTTTTTT	CASSIMGTGELFF
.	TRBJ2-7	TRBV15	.	TGTGCCACCAGCAGAGATCTAGGCTACGAGCAGTACTTC	CATSRDLGYEQYF
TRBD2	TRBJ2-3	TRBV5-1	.	TGCGCCAGCAGCCAGCGGGGGGAGTCAGATACGCAGTATTTT	CASSQRGESDTQYF
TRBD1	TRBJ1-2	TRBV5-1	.	TGCGCCAGCAGCATGCAAGGCGGGACAGACTATGGCTACACCTTC	CASSMQGGTDYGYTF
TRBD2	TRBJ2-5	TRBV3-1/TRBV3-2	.	TGTGCCAGCAGCCAAGCCGCTCGAGCGGGGGGGAGTGGGACCCAGTACTTC	CASSQAARAGGSGTQYF
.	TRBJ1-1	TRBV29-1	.	TGCAGCGTTGCTCAGACGGTCAACACTGAAGCTTTCTTT	CSVAQTVNTEAFF
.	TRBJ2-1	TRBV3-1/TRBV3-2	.	TGTGCCAGCAGCCCTCTGGGGGGGGCTGAGGAGCAGTTCTTC	CASSPLGGAEEQFF
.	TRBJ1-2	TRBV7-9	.	TGTGCCAGCAGCCCCGATGGGGGTAACGGGGCGTATGGCTACACCTTC	CASSPDGGNGAYGYTF
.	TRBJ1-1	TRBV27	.	TGTGGGGCTCAGGGGTGTTGGGAGATTGAAGCTTTCTTT	CGAQGCWEIEAFF
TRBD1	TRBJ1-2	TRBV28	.	TGTGCCAGCAGTACGACTAAGACAGGGGGGAACTATGGCTACACCTTC	CASSTTKTGGNYGYTF
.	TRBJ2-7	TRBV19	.	TGTGCCAGTTCCGCCGGACCCTACGAGCAGTACTTC	CASSAGPYEQYF